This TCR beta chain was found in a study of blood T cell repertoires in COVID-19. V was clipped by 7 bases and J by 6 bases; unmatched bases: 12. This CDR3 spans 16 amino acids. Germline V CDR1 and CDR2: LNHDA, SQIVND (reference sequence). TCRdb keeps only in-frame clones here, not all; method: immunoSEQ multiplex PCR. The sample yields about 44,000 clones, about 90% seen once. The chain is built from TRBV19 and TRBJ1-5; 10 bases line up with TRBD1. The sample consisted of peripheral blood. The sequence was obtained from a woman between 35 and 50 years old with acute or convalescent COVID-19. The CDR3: CASTLRRQGAVQPQHF. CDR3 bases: TGTGCCAGTACCCTTCGCAGACAGGGGGCGGTTCAGCCCCAGCATTTT.